This is a list of T cell receptor beta chains from one sample in a study of cytomegalovirus exposure and HLA in healthy donors. Sequenced by immunoSEQ multiplex PCR; TCRdb stores in-frame clones only, minus some. This table holds about 150,000 clones, over 60% found once. The sequenced sample was PBMCs. All receptors derive from a woman in her 30s in good health and CMV-seronegative. CDR3s include the opening cysteine and the closing phenylalanine or tryptophan. The order of the fields is D gene, V gene, J gene, clone size, CDR3 DNA, CDR3 protein. A D gene is named only where the DNA matches it firmly. The size field is filled for only some rows; it gives once, few, many or a size class.

>-|TRBV19|TRBJ1-6|few
TGTGCCAGCTCGACAGGACGAGCTTCACCCCTCCACTTT
CASSTGRASPLHF
>TRBD1|TRBV7-8|TRBJ2-7|-
TGTGCCAGCAGCCCAACAGGGGTCGGGCAGTACTTC
CASSPTGVGQYF
>-|TRBV7-9|TRBJ2-5|once
TGTGCCAGCAGCTTACTTGGCGGGGCGCCCCAGGAGACCCAGTACTTC
CASSLLGGAPQETQYF
>TRBD1|TRBV29-1|TRBJ1-2|-
TGCAGCGTAGCGGGACAGGGGATCGGCGGCTACACCTTC
CSVAGQGIGGYTF
>TRBD1|TRBV5-1|TRBJ1-4|once
TGCGCCAGCAGCGAGGGGGGGACAGGGGCAGGTGAAAAACTGTTTTTT
CASSEGGTGAGEKLFF
>-|TRBV11-2|TRBJ2-3|-
TGTGCCAGCAGCATAGGGGGGGGCACAGATACGCAGTATTTT
CASSIGGGTDTQYF
>-|TRBV6-6|TRBJ1-5|-
TGTGCCAGCAGTTACTATTCAAGGGGAGGGGTTCAGCCCCAGCATTTT
CASSYYSRGGVQPQHF
>-|TRBV12-5|TRBJ1-1|-
TGTGCTAGTGGTTTGCTGGGCAATAGACCTGAAGCTTTCTTT
CASGLLGNRPEAFF
>-|TRBV2|TRBJ1-5|-
TGTGCCAGCAGTGGCCAGGGCTTGGGCAATCAGCCCCAGCATTTT
CASSGQGLGNQPQHF
>-|TRBV5-6|TRBJ1-1|-
TGTGCCAGCAGCTTTCCCCCGGGACTCAACACTGAAGCTTTCTTT
CASSFPPGLNTEAFF
>-|TRBV6-6|TRBJ1-1|-
TGTGCCAGCAACCTACAGGGTTTGAACACTGAAGCTTTCTTT
CASNLQGLNTEAFF
>TRBD1|TRBV2|TRBJ1-2|-
TGTGCCAGCACCCAGATGGACAGGGCTAACTATGGCTACACCTTC
CASTQMDRANYGYTF
>TRBD1|TRBV9|TRBJ1-1|-
TGTGCCAGCAGCACGGGACAGGGTGGCACTGAAGCTTTCTTT
CASSTGQGGTEAFF
>-|TRBV2|TRBJ1-5|-
TGTGCCAGCAGTTTTCAGTATAGCAATCAGCCCCAGCATTTT
CASSFQYSNQPQHF
>TRBD1|TRBV4-3|TRBJ1-1|once
TGCGCCAGCAGCCAGGATGGACAGGGCGGTACTGAAGCTTTCTTT
CASSQDGQGGTEAFF
>TRBD1|TRBV11-1|TRBJ1-2|-
TGTGCCAGCAGCTGGGACAGGGGAGTGAGTGGCTACACCTTC
CASSWDRGVSGYTF
>TRBD1|TRBV6-5|TRBJ1-2|-
TGTGCCAGCAGTACCCGGGACAGAAGAGGCTACACCTTC
CASSTRDRRGYTF
>-|TRBV9|TRBJ1-1|-
TGTGCCAGCAGCCAAGGAACAGGAGAAGCTTTCTTT
CASSQGTGEAFF
>TRBD1|TRBV5-1|TRBJ1-6|-
TGCGCCAGCAGCGCCGACAGGGGAAGTTATTCACCCCTCCACTTT
CASSADRGSYSPLHF
>TRBD2|TRBV7-2|TRBJ2-1|-
TGTGCCAGCAGCTTAGAGGAGCGGGGGAGCTTCTACAATGAGCAGTTCTTC
CASSLEERGSFYNEQFF
>-|TRBV6-5|TRBJ1-2|-
TGTGCCAGCCGGGCCAGGGCGAACTATGGCTACACCTTC
CASRARANYGYTF
>-|TRBV11-2|TRBJ2-7|-
TGTGCCAGCAGCAAGGGGATCGGGGGGCCTTCCTACGAGCAGTACTTC
CASSKGIGGPSYEQYF
>-|TRBV10-1|TRBJ2-2|-
TGCGCCAGCACCCCGGACAGCACCGGGGAGCTGTTTTTT
CASTPDSTGELFF
>-|TRBV7-9|TRBJ1-4|-
TGTGCCAGCAGCTTTGACTCTTTCGGGGAAAAACTGTTTTTT
CASSFDSFGEKLFF
>-|TRBV30|TRBJ2-1|-
TGTGCCTGGAGTGGGGGGTTTGCCGCGGGGTACAATGAGCAGTTCTTC
CAWSGGFAAGYNEQFF
>-|TRBV9|TRBJ1-1|-
TGTGCCAGCAGCGTAGACAACAGGGCGAACACTGAAGCTTTCTTT
CASSVDNRANTEAFF
>-|TRBV29-1|TRBJ2-3|-
TGCAGCGTGGAGGGGGGGGGCACAGATACGCAGTATTTT
CSVEGGGTDTQYF
>TRBD2|TRBV10-3|TRBJ2-1|-
TGTGCCATCAGTGAGCATACTAGCGGGGGGAGTGAGCAGTTCTTC
CAISEHTSGGSEQFF
>-|TRBV15|TRBJ1-2|-
TGTGCCACCGGGGAGGGCGGGTATGGCTACACCTTC
CATGEGGYGYTF
>TRBD1|TRBV2|TRBJ2-1|-
TGTGCCAGCGGCCACAGACAGGGAAGCTCCTACAATGAGCAGTTCTTC
CASGHRQGSSYNEQFF
>TRBD2|TRBV13|TRBJ2-3|-
TGTGCCAGCAGCTTACTATCCACAAGCGGGGGAAGCACAGATACGCAGTATTTT
CASSLLSTSGGSTDTQYF
>-|TRBV5-6|TRBJ1-1|-
TGTGCCAGCAGCCTCGGACAGAATGCTGAAGCTTTCTTT
CASSLGQNAEAFF
>TRBD1|TRBV6-5|TRBJ1-1|-
TGTGCCAGCAGTTTCAACACAGGGGGCTCTGAAGCTTTCTTT
CASSFNTGGSEAFF
>-|TRBV7-3|TRBJ1-2|few
TGTGCCAGCAGCTTACGCAGGGGAGATGGCTACACCTTC
CASSLRRGDGYTF
>-|TRBV6-5|TRBJ1-3|-
TGTGCCACCTCATGGGTGGGAGGGTATGGAAACACCATATATTTT
CATSWVGGYGNTIYF
>TRBD2|TRBV19|TRBJ2-1|once
TGTGCCAGTAGTACTCAACTAGCGGGGGGTTACCTCAATGAGCAGTTCTTC
CASSTQLAGGYLNEQFF
>TRBD1|TRBV14|TRBJ1-1|-
TGTGCCAGCAGCCAAGTTACAGGGGTGGTGAACACTGAAGCTTTCTTT
CASSQVTGVVNTEAFF
>TRBD1|TRBV7-9|TRBJ1-2|-
TGTGCCAGCAGCTTAGCAGGGGGCCCCGACTACACCTTC
CASSLAGGPDYTF
>-|TRBV20-1|TRBJ2-7|-
TGCAGTGCTAGCCGTTACGAGCAGTACTTC
CSASRYEQYF
>TRBD1|TRBV5-6|TRBJ1-3|-
TGTGCCAGCAATTCAGGGGGTAGCGGAAACACCATATATTTT
CASNSGGSGNTIYF
>TRBD1|TRBV28|TRBJ1-6|-
TGTGCCAGCTTGACTCCGGGACAGGGTAATTCACCCCTCCACTTT
CASLTPGQGNSPLHF
>-|TRBV7-8|TRBJ2-1|-
TGTGCCAGCAGCTTATCTACGGACAATGAGCAGTTCTTC
CASSLSTDNEQFF
>TRBD2|TRBV6-4|TRBJ2-3|-
TGTGCCAGCAGTGACTCTGCGGGGGGGCCGACAGATACGCAGTATTTT
CASSDSAGGPTDTQYF
>-|TRBV4-1|TRBJ1-3|-
TGCGCCAGCACTCCCTCCTGGGGAGCTGGAAACACCATATATTTT
CASTPSWGAGNTIYF
>-|TRBV18|TRBJ1-5|-
TGTGCCAGCTCCCAATCACAGGGTGGAGGCAATCAGCCCCAGCATTTT
CASSQSQGGGNQPQHF
>-|TRBV19|TRBJ2-2|-
TGTGCCAGTAGTATTGACAGGTTTGGGGAGCTGTTTTTT
CASSIDRFGELFF
>TRBD1|TRBV7-6|TRBJ2-3|-
TGTGCCAGCAGCGGGGGGACAGGGCCTAGCACAGATACGCAGTATTTT
CASSGGTGPSTDTQYF
>-|TRBV11-3|TRBJ1-1|-
TGTGCCAGCAGCTTCCAGGGTAAGAACACTGAAGCTTTCTTT
CASSFQGKNTEAFF
>TRBD1|TRBV6-6|TRBJ1-1|few
TGTGCCAGCAGTTACAGGGACAGGGGGCGAGCGGAAGCTTTCTTT
CASSYRDRGRAEAFF
>-|TRBV5-1|TRBJ1-1|once
TGCGCCAGCAGCTCGCAGAGGGCCCACACTGAAGCTTTCTTT
CASSSQRAHTEAFF
>-|TRBV7-2|TRBJ1-1|-
TGTGCCAGCAGCCCCCCCCAGGTGAACACTGAAGCTTTCTTT
CASSPPQVNTEAFF
>-|TRBV19|TRBJ2-7|-
TGTGCCAGCTCCGGAGCTTTCGAGCAGTACTTC
CASSGAFEQYF
>-|TRBV23-1|TRBJ2-4|-
TGCGCCAGCACTCACCCCTCTCCAGGGGCACTAGCCAAAAACATTCAGTACTTC
CASTHPSPGALAKNIQYF
>-|TRBV11-1|TRBJ1-1|-
TGTGCCAGCAGCTTCCCGATGGGAGGGGCTGAAGCTTTCTTT
CASSFPMGGAEAFF
>-|TRBV6-5|TRBJ1-6|-
TGTGCCAGCAGTTACTCCCGGCAGGGGCGAAATTCACCCCTCCACTTT
CASSYSRQGRNSPLHF